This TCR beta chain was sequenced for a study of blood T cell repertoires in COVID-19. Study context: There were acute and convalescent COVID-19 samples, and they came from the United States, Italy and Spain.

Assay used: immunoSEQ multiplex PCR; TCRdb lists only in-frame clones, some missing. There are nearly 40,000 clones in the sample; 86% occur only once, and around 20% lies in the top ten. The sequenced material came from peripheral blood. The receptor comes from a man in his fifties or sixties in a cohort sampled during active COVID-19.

The CDR3 is CASSPERGGDTQYF. CDR3 DNA: TGTGCCAGCAGCCCCGAGCGGGGGGGAGATACGCAGTATTTT. The rearrangement joins TRBV11-1 to TRBJ2-3, with TRBD2 matching 10 bases. CDR3 length: 14 amino acids. From germline, CDR1 is SGHAT and CDR2 FQDESV (reference sequence). The V gene end was trimmed by 5 bases and the J gene end by 5 bases; junction bases not matched to a gene: 4.